The 17 T cell receptor beta chains below were found in one sample sequenced in a study of OX40 agonist ivuxolimab in advanced cancers. Produced via immunoSEQ multiplex PCR; TCRdb's table is partial and in-frame only. The sample holds nearly 80,000 clones, 70% to 85% seen once. Sequenced here: CD4+ or CD8+ T cells sorted from blood, sampled in a trial of the OX40 agonist ivuxolimab. These receptors came from an adult with an advanced solid tumor such as melanoma, head and neck, liver or kidney cancer.

The gene calls are TRBV11-3 and TRBJ1-2, with a possible D match to TRBD1 (5 bases). Germline V gives CDR1 SGHNT, CDR2 YENEEA. The CDR3 runs 15 residues. V lost 3 bases and J lost 5, with 16 bases in between. The CDR3 reads CASSFWGVRPYGYTF. The CDR3 nucleotides read TGTGCCAGCAGCTTCTGGGGCGTCAGACCTTATGGCTACACCTTC.

J is TRBJ2-1 and V is TRBV9; D gene ambiguous. V lost 0 bases, J lost 5 bases, and 6 bases lay in between. This CDR3 has 13 residues. Germline CDR1 SGDLS, CDR2 YYNGEE. CDR3 region: CASSVGENNEQFF. CDR3 nucleotides: TGTGCCAGCAGCGTAGGGGAAAACAATGAGCAGTTCTTC.

The V and J genes are TRBV18 and TRBJ1-1; D may be TRBD1 (6 bases). The germline CDR1 and CDR2 sequences are KGHSH and LQKENI. V dropped 3 bases and J dropped 1 base, with 9 bases sitting between them. This CDR3 has 14 amino acids. The CDR3 here is CASSPGHQNTEAFF. The DNA of the CDR3 is TGTGCCAGCTCACCGGGACACCAGAACACTGAAGCTTTCTTT.

The V and J genes are TRBV4-1 and TRBJ2-3; D is perhaps TRBD2 (6 bases). The CDR3 is 15 amino acids. V gave up 1 base and J gave up 3 bases, with 11 bases separating them. Per the germline V gene, CDR1 is MGHRA and CDR2 is YSYEKL. Here the CDR3 DNA reads TGCGCCAGCAGCCAAGTTAGCGGTGGAACAGATACGCAGTATTTT. It yields the protein CASSQVSGGTDTQYF.

Written as DNA, the CDR3 is TGTGCCAGCAGCCGGACAGGGACATTTCGGGAAAAACTGTTTTTT. It translates to CASSRTGTFREKLFF. The V and J genes are TRBV7-9 and TRBJ1-4; 8 positions agree with TRBD1. The trim removed 5 bases at V and 8 bases at J, leaving 10 bases unmatched. This CDR3 is 15 amino acids long. CDR1 SEHNR and CDR2 FQNEAQ come from the germline V gene (reference sequence).

V gene TRBV27 combines with J gene TRBJ2-7, with D maybe TRBD1 (6 bases). The germline CDR1 and CDR2 sequences are MNHEY and SMNVEV (reference sequence). Trimming removed 5 bases at V and 6 bases at J, with 17 bases between. The CDR3 consists of 14 residues. CDR3 residues: CASSLRQVGIEQYF. The CDR3 DNA reads as TGTGCCAGCAGTCTCCGACAGGTGGGGATCGAGCAGTACTTC.

This chain links TRBV6-1 with TRBJ1-2; tentative D call: TRBD1 (5 bases). Germline values: CDR1 MNHNS, CDR2 SASEGT. V was clipped by 1 base and J by 9 bases, with 18 bases between them. There are 15 residues in the CDR3. This CDR3 reads CASSEVAGSAERYTF. Written as DNA, the CDR3 is TGTGCCAGCAGTGAAGTGGCAGGGTCGGCTGAGCGCTACACCTTC.

The genes are TRBV28 and TRBJ2-2; the match to TRBD2 covers 7 bases. Germline lookup yields CDR1 MDHEN and CDR2 SYDVKM. The CDR3 extends over 15 amino acids. The junction had 14 bases not matched to a gene; V was cut back by 7 bases and J by 9 bases. CDR3 nucleotides: TGTGCCAGCACCCCCGCCGGGAGGATTTATAGGGAGCTGTTTTTT. This translates into CASTPAGRIYRELFF.

The chain links TRBV4-1 to TRBJ2-2, with TRBD1 matching over 8 bases. V dropped 6 bases and J dropped 1; count of bases not matched to a gene: 10. Germline loops: CDR1 MGHRA, CDR2 YSYEKL. This CDR3 region has 17 residues. The CDR3 nucleotides are TGCGCCAGCAGACAGGGACAGGCCTTAAGGAACACCGGGGAGCTGTTTTTT. Translated, it gives CASRQGQALRNTGELFF.

This chain links TRBV19 with TRBJ2-7; D assignment may be TRBD1 or TRBD2 (6 bases each). Per the germline V gene, CDR1 is LNHDA and CDR2 is SQIVND (reference sequence). The CDR3 extends over 12 amino acids. Trimming pared 10 bases from V and 4 bases from J, leaving 14 bases between. The CDR3 reads CATSGGRYEQYF. The CDR3 DNA reads as TGTGCCACCTCCGGGGGCCGATACGAGCAGTACTTC.

This clone has more than one count but fewer than ten. The gene calls are TRBV28 and TRBJ1-2; 9 positions match TRBD1. The CDR3 length is 15 residues. The trim removed 7 bases at V and 1 base at J, leaving 7 bases unmatched. Germline V gene sequence: CDR1 MDHEN, CDR2 SYDVKM. The CDR3 here is CASNEQGALNYGYTF. The DNA of the CDR3 is TGTGCCAGCAACGAACAGGGGGCGCTTAACTATGGCTACACCTTC.

This chain links TRBV30 with TRBJ1-5, with D perhaps matching TRBD1 (5 bases). Germline CDR1 reads GTSNPN; CDR2 reads SVGIG (reference sequence). The CDR3 runs 15 residues. Trimming pared 0 bases from V and 8 bases from J, leaving 17 bases between. The DNA for the CDR3 is TGTGCCTGGAGTGTAACAGGAGGGGAAAGGAAGCCCCAGCATTTT. Residues: CAWSVTGGERKPQHF.

The chain uses TRBV5-5 and TRBJ2-1; 12 nucleotides match TRBD1. Germline-derived CDR1 and CDR2 are SGHKS and YYEKEE (reference sequence). Losses at the gene ends were 3 bases for V and 10 bases for J; bases not matched to a gene: 11. The CDR3 consists of 16 residues. The CDR3 sequence is CASSSTRDRGLQEQFF. The CDR3 region has the DNA TGTGCCAGCAGCTCTACCCGGGACAGGGGGCTCCAAGAGCAGTTCTTC.

The gene calls are TRBV2 and TRBJ1-4; 7 bases align to TRBD1. J gave up 3 bases and V 5 bases, and 6 bases lay outside the gene matches. CDR1 and CDR2 from the germline V gene are SNHLY and FYNNEI. CDR3 length equals 15 residues. CDR3 bases: TGTGCCAGCAGTCCAGGGACAGTATCTAATGAAAAACTGTTTTTT. Encoded protein: CASSPGTVSNEKLFF.

CDR3 amino acids: CASSSGVSTDTQYF. CDR3 nucleotides: TGTGCCAGCAGCTCCGGAGTTAGCACAGATACGCAGTATTTT. V and J are TRBV7-2 and TRBJ2-3; D is unresolved. CDR3 size: 14 residues. Germline CDR1 reads SGHTA; CDR2 reads FQGNSA. V was trimmed by 4 bases and J by 0 bases, leaving 8 bases between them.

In its sample, this clone was seen a few times. One end of the junction is discordant with germline, which a read error may explain. The rearrangement uses TRBV23-1 and TRBJ2-7; 10 positions match TRBD2. TRBV23-1 is placed among ORFs of uncertain function. The CDR3 has 15 amino acids. The CDR3 DNA reads as TGCGCCAGCAGCCAATCACTAGCGGGAAATGGCGAGCAGTACTTC. Protein product: CASSQSLAGNGEQYF.

This chain joins TRBV5-4 and TRBJ1-2; D gene ambiguous. From germline, CDR1 is SGHNT and CDR2 YYREEE (reference sequence). This CDR3 comprises 13 residues. V lost 2 bases, J lost 6 bases, and 11 bases lay in between. The CDR3 bases are TGTGCCAGCAGCTTAGGGCATCGAGATGGCTACACCTTC. This codes for CASSLGHRDGYTF.